These 10 T cell receptor beta chains share one sample of origin, sequenced in a study of blood T cells in healthy people across ages. Sample-barcoded 5' priming and a J-beta primer mix drove a second PCR of 7 to 11 cycles. TCRdb fed the 5' RACE reads into MiXCR, producing one record per CDR3 protein. The sample records just under 750,000 distinct CDR3 sequences, 22% being singletons. Sequenced material: blood. Receptor source: a man aged 65-85 years in good health.

J is TRBJ1-3 and V is TRBV20-1, with TRBD1 as a possible D gene (6 bases). Trimming cost V 2 bases and J 0 bases, with 8 bases left between them. CDR1 is DFQATT, CDR2 SNEGSKA, per germline (reference sequence). The CDR3 is made up of 14 amino acids. The CDR3 protein is CSARYRDSGNTIYF. The DNA for the CDR3 is TGCAGTGCTAGATACAGGGACTCTGGAAACACCATATATTTT.

This sequence joins TRBV4-1 and TRBJ2-3; D is possibly TRBD2 (5 bases). This CDR3 has 15 amino acids. Germline values: CDR1 MGHRA, CDR2 YSYEKL. Trimming left V 0 bases short and J 2 bases short, with 9 bases between. CDR3 loop: CASSQDEGVTDTQYF. CDR3 in DNA: TGCGCCAGCAGCCAAGATGAGGGAGTCACAGATACGCAGTATTTT.

This clonotype has just a few counts. The chain employs TRBV20-1 and TRBJ2-6, with D uncertain. CDR1 is DFQATT, CDR2 SNEGSKA, per germline (reference sequence). Trimming pared 0 bases from V and 2 bases from J, leaving 5 bases between. CDR3 size: 14 residues. The chain's CDR3 is CSAREGAGANVLTF. For the CDR3, the DNA is TGCAGTGCTAGAGAAGGAGCTGGGGCCAACGTCCTGACTTTC.

This clonotype has more than one count but fewer than ten. The chain links TRBV20-1 to TRBJ1-2; a weak D match, TRBD1 (5 bases). This CDR3 spans 16 amino acids. Germline V gene data show CDR1 as DFQATT and CDR2 as SNEGSKA (reference sequence). The V end was cut by 3 bases, the J end by 5 bases, with 22 bases between. CDR3 protein: CSASWSGGGSRYGYTF. The CDR3 bases are TGCAGTGCTAGTTGGTCCGGGGGGGGGAGCAGATATGGCTACACCTTC.

CDR3 region: CASSFSLRGRVFSGTQYF. For the CDR3, the DNA is TGTGCCAGCAGTTTCTCACTGCGGGGGAGGGTCTTCAGCGGTACGCAGTATTTT. The chain has TRBV28 and TRBJ2-3, with 7 nucleotides matching TRBD2. This CDR3 is 18 amino acids long. Germline loops: CDR1 MDHEN, CDR2 SYDVKM. With V trimmed by 3 bases and J by 8 bases, 20 bases remained unmatched.

This clonotype occurred a few times. V usage is TRBV9 and J usage is TRBJ2-6; D ambiguous. Germline lookup yields CDR1 SGDLS and CDR2 YYNGEE. The V end was cut by 4 bases, the J end by 0 bases, with 17 bases between. The CDR3 is 18 residues long. The CDR3 DNA reads as TGTGCCAGCAGCCCTCGGCCCTACTCGAGCTCTGGGGCCAACGTCCTGACTTTC. Encoded protein: CASSPRPYSSSGANVLTF.

This clonotype came up a few times. The V gene is TRBV9, the J gene TRBJ2-1, with a possible D match to TRBD1 (5 bases). Germline CDR1 SGDLS, CDR2 YYNGEE. Trimming cost V 0 bases and J 8 bases, with 9 bases left between them. The CDR3 is 13 amino acids. The CDR3 loop reads CASSVGARDEQFF. CDR3 DNA: TGTGCCAGCAGCGTAGGGGCCAGGGATGAGCAGTTCTTC.

This clonotype has only a few counts. This chain joins TRBV5-4 and TRBJ2-5; the D gene is possibly TRBD2 (6 bases). V gave up 2 bases and J gave up 14 bases, with 16 bases separating them. Germline V gene sequence: CDR1 SGHNT, CDR2 YYREEE (reference sequence). CDR3 length: 12 amino acids. The CDR3 DNA sequence: TGTGCCAGCAGCTTCGGAGGGGCGCGGGATTACTTC. It is translated as CASSFGGARDYF.

The rearrangement joins TRBV7-9 to TRBJ2-2; D not resolved. Trimming left V 0 bases short and J 7 bases short, with 15 bases between. From germline, CDR1 is SEHNR and CDR2 FQNEAQ (reference sequence). The CDR3 loop spans 16 amino acids. CDR3 loop: CASSLAPKASRGELFF. CDR3 DNA: TGTGCCAGCAGCTTAGCACCTAAGGCGTCTCGCGGGGAGCTGTTTTTT.

The V call is TRBV14, the J call TRBJ1-4; D perhaps matches TRBD1 (5 bases). Germline CDR1 and CDR2: SGHDN and FVKESK. The CDR3 has 13 residues. Trimming cost V 1 base and J 8 bases, with 8 bases left between them. As DNA, the CDR3 is TGTGCCAGCAGCCAAGCTGGGGCAGAAAAACTGTTTTTT. As protein: CASSQAGAEKLFF.